The 23 T cell receptor beta chains below all came from one sample that was sequenced in a study of T cells in Graves' hyperthyroidism and ophthalmopathy. Template material for amplifying TCR beta CDR3 regions consisted of RNA transcripts. The HTBI set primed first-round TCR CDR3 RT-PCR. TCRdb re-analysed the multiplex PCR reads in MiXCR, keeping a single row per CDR3 protein. The sample carries 350,000 to 450,000 distinct CDR3 sequences, about 14% recorded once. The sequenced sample was blood. The origin of the receptors is a man aged 45-60 years with Graves' ophthalmopathy.

In its sample, this clonotype was seen many times. The chain joins TRBV29-1 to TRBJ2-1; 10 bases align to TRBD2. The CDR3 covers 14 residues. Germline V gene sequence: CDR1 SQVTM, CDR2 ANQGSEA. With V trimmed by 8 bases and J by 5 bases, 9 bases remained unmatched. The CDR3 sequence is CSSPGLASHNEQFF. CDR3 DNA sequence: TGCAGCTCCCCGGGACTAGCGTCCCACAATGAGCAGTTCTTC.

This clonotype was observed at least ten times. The chain couples TRBV20-1 to TRBJ2-5; maybe TRBD2 (6 bases). Germline-derived CDR1 and CDR2 are DFQATT and SNEGSKA (reference sequence). CDR3 length: 13 amino acids. V was clipped by 4 bases and J by 4 bases, with 13 bases between them. The CDR3 is CSANLGGAETQYF. The CDR3 nucleotides read TGCAGTGCTAACCTAGGAGGGGCAGAGACCCAGTACTTC.

This clonotype has only a few counts. This chain connects TRBV24-1 to TRBJ2-5; D is perhaps TRBD1 or TRBD2 (5 bases each). Germline-derived CDR1 and CDR2 are KGHDR and SFDVKD. V gave up 3 bases and J gave up 4 bases, with 17 bases separating them. This CDR3 comprises 16 residues. The CDR3 sequence: CATSDTSGTPLETQYF. As DNA, the CDR3 is TGTGCCACCAGTGATACCTCCGGGACCCCGTTAGAGACCCAGTACTTC.

The chain is built from TRBV19 and TRBJ2-4; 11 nucleotides align to TRBD2. Trimming at V came to 7 bases and at J to 0 bases, leaving 8 bases not matched to a gene. This CDR3 comprises 17 residues. Germline assignment: CDR1 LNHDA and CDR2 SQIVND (reference sequence). The CDR3 DNA sequence: TGTGCCAGTAACCGGGGACTAGCGGAGCTAGCCAAAAACATTCAGTACTTC. Protein sequence: CASNRGLAELAKNIQYF.

The chain links TRBV12-3 or TRBV12-4 to TRBJ2-7, with D maybe TRBD2 (6 bases). Deletions cut 6 bases from V and 2 bases from J, with 20 bases between. The CDR3 totals 16 residues. The CDR3 spells CASRNPSGRVPYEQYF. In nucleotides, the CDR3 is TGTGCCAGCAGAAACCCCAGCGGGCGGGTACCCTACGAGCAGTACTTC.

In this sample, this clonotype turned up many times. This rearrangement joins TRBV6-1 to TRBJ2-1; TRBD2 matches at 8 bases. The germline V gene has CDR1 MNHNS and CDR2 SASEGT. V dropped 7 bases and J dropped 5; count of bases not matched to a gene: 10. This CDR3 spans 15 amino acids. The CDR3 DNA follows: TGTGCCAGCAATTCTTGGGGGACTAGTCACAATGAGCAGTTCTTC. This encodes CASNSWGTSHNEQFF.

In this sample, this clonotype turned up a few times. The gene calls are TRBV18 and TRBJ2-3; 8 nucleotides line up with TRBD1. V was clipped by 5 bases and J by 3 bases; unmatched bases: 4. The V gene's germline CDR1 is KGHSH and CDR2 LQKENI. CDR3 length: 14 residues. DNA of the CDR3: TGTGCCAGCTCAGCGACAGGGGTAACAGATACGCAGTATTTT. This sequence encodes CASSATGVTDTQYF.

The chain employs TRBV20-1 and TRBJ2-1; 7 bases are shared with TRBD2. Trimming at V came to 0 bases and at J to 4 bases, leaving 6 bases not matched to a gene. Germline V CDR1 and CDR2: DFQATT, SNEGSKA (reference sequence). CDR3 size: 15 residues. The CDR3 spells CSAREVGGWYNEQFF. The DNA of the CDR3 is TGCAGTGCTAGAGAGGTGGGAGGGTGGTACAATGAGCAGTTCTTC.

The chain recombines TRBV20-1 with TRBJ2-1, with TRBD2 identical over 7 bases. Germline CDR1 is DFQATT and CDR2 is SNEGSKA (reference sequence). Trimming cost V 0 bases and J 8 bases; bases outside gene matches: 16. CDR3 length: 17 amino acids. DNA for the CDR3: TGCAGTGCTAGAGATTCCCGCGGGAGTTTCTCGGTTCATGAGCAGTTCTTC. Amino acids: CSARDSRGSFSVHEQFF.

Many counts were recorded for this clonotype. This chain uses TRBV5-1 with TRBJ1-2; D call uncertain. Looked up from germline, CDR1 is SGHRS and CDR2 is YFSETQ. The CDR3 is 12 amino acids. V shed 4 bases and J shed 6 bases, with 10 bases lying between them. CDR3 nucleotides: TGCGCCAGCAGCCACAGTGGAGATGGCTACACCTTC. Its translation: CASSHSGDGYTF.

The chain uses TRBV20-1 and TRBJ1-5; D is uncertain. V was cut by 4 bases and J by 0 bases, with 13 bases left in between. The CDR3 length is 15 residues. Germline V CDR1 and CDR2: DFQATT, SNEGSKA (reference sequence). DNA for the CDR3: TGCAGTGCTAAAGACCCGCGGGGTAGCAATCAGCCCCAGCATTTT. It encodes CSAKDPRGSNQPQHF.

Many counts were recorded for this clonotype. J is TRBJ1-2 and V is TRBV30; D gene ambiguous. Trimming pared 2 bases from V and 6 bases from J, leaving 10 bases between. Germline CDR1 reads GTSNPN; CDR2 reads SVGIG (reference sequence). This CDR3 has 12 amino acids. This CDR3 is CAWSNRDNGYTF. The CDR3 nucleotides are TGTGCCTGGAGTAACCGAGACAATGGCTACACCTTC.

This clonotype showed up many times. The DNA of the CDR3 is TGTGCCAGCAAAAGGGATCTTCGGGGAGAGCAGTACTTC. As protein: CASKRDLRGEQYF. The chain carries TRBV28 and TRBJ2-7, with D possibly matching TRBD2 (5 bases). The CDR3 loop spans 13 amino acids. The V end lost 7 bases, the J end lost 7 bases, and 17 bases lay between the germline ends. Germline V gene data show CDR1 as MDHEN and CDR2 as SYDVKM.

The table lists this clonotype with many counts. The chain has TRBV15 and TRBJ1-5, with 9 bases matching TRBD1. Germline loops: CDR1 LNHNV, CDR2 YYDKDF (reference sequence). V lost 5 bases, J lost 6 bases, and 5 bases stayed unmatched. The CDR3 runs 14 residues. The CDR3: CATSGTGSRQPQHF. The DNA for the CDR3 is TGTGCCACCAGCGGGACAGGGTCCCGTCAGCCCCAGCATTTT.

This clonotype was counted a few times. The chain couples TRBV6-1 to TRBJ1-6; D call uncertain. Looked up from germline, CDR1 is MNHNS and CDR2 is SASEGT. The CDR3 covers 14 residues. Trimming took off 3 bases at V and 9 bases at J, with 12 bases between the two ends. The CDR3 sequence: CASSDVDRTSPLHF. In DNA, the CDR3 is TGTGCCAGCAGTGATGTAGACCGGACTTCACCCCTCCACTTT.

J is TRBJ2-3 and V is TRBV6-2 or TRBV6-3, with unresolved D. CDR1 MNHEY and CDR2 SVGEGT come from the germline V gene. Trimming took 0 bases from V and 8 from J, leaving 12 bases between them. The CDR3 is made up of 14 amino acids. The CDR3 loop reads CASSYSAGPGTQYF. The CDR3 DNA reads TGTGCCAGCAGTTACTCTGCAGGCCCGGGTACGCAGTATTTT.

The rearrangement uses TRBV15 and TRBJ1-3; tentatively, D is TRBD1 (5 bases). This CDR3 has 16 residues. Germline V lookup: CDR1 LNHNV, CDR2 YYDKDF (reference sequence). V shed 0 bases and J shed 0 bases, with 9 bases lying between them. The CDR3 DNA reads TGTGCCACCAGCAGAGATAGAAGGGGCTCTGGAAACACCATATATTTT. This translates into CATSRDRRGSGNTIYF.

The V gene is TRBV7-2, the J gene TRBJ2-7; 13 bases align to TRBD2. The CDR3 length is 16 residues. J gave up 7 bases and V 4 bases, and 10 bases lay outside the gene matches. Germline V gives CDR1 SGHTA, CDR2 FQGNSA. CDR3 in amino acids: CASSWGTSGTLGEQYF. CDR3 DNA sequence: TGTGCCAGCAGCTGGGGGACTAGCGGGACACTAGGAGAGCAGTACTTC. The complete variable domain, with remaining parts taken from reference TRBV7-2 and TRBJ2-7, reads GAGVSQSPSNKVTEKGKDVELRCDPISGHTALYWYRQSLGQGLEFLIYFQGNSAPDKSGLPSDRFSAERTGGSVSTLTIQRTQQEDSAVYLCASSWGTSGTLGEQYFGPGTRLTVT.

This clonotype was counted at least ten times. The chain combines TRBV18 with TRBJ1-1; perhaps TRBD1 as D (5 bases). The CDR3 is 15 residues long. Germline V lookup: CDR1 KGHSH, CDR2 LQKENI. With 2 bases removed from V and 6 bases from J, the gap between germline ends came to 16 bases. CDR3 residues: CASSPMPGEAAEAFF. The CDR3 coding sequence is TGTGCCAGCTCACCAATGCCGGGGGAAGCGGCTGAAGCTTTCTTT.

This clonotype was detected ten times or more. The rearrangement joins TRBV10-3 to TRBJ1-1; D ambiguous. CDR1 ENHRY and CDR2 SYGVKD come from the germline V gene. The CDR3 totals 13 residues. V was clipped by 4 bases and J by 0 bases, with 6 bases between them. CDR3 nucleotides: TGTGCCATCAGTGGGAACTTGAACACTGAAGCTTTCTTT. Amino acids: CAISGNLNTEAFF.

This chain uses TRBV3-1 with TRBJ2-1; D perhaps matches TRBD2 (5 bases). The germline V gene encodes CDR1 LGHDT and CDR2 YNNKEL (reference sequence). This CDR3 has 16 residues. Trimming removed 0 bases from V and 3 bases from J, with 12 bases in between. CDR3 residues: CASSQDRRRGYNEQFF. Here the CDR3 DNA reads TGTGCCAGCAGCCAAGATCGGAGACGGGGCTACAATGAGCAGTTCTTC.

This clonotype showed up just a few times. This chain joins TRBV6-1 and TRBJ2-7; D unresolved. Germline V gene lookup returns CDR1 MNHNS and CDR2 SASEGT. The CDR3 contains 13 residues. Between the trimmed V and J ends, which lost 2 bases and 0 bases, there was a span of 5 bases. DNA for the CDR3: TGTGCCAGCAGTGAAAACTCCTCCTACGAGCAGTACTTC. It yields the protein CASSENSSYEQYF.

This sequence joins TRBV28 and TRBJ2-3; possibly TRBD2 for D (6 bases). CDR1 and CDR2 (germline): MDHEN, SYDVKM. Trimming left V 6 bases short and J 6 bases short, with 28 bases between. The CDR3 contains 18 residues. Written as DNA, the CDR3 is TGTGCCAGCAGAGCAGCCCCCCGACTAGTTTGGCCCTCGGATACGCAGTATTTT. Translating it yields CASRAAPRLVWPSDTQYF.